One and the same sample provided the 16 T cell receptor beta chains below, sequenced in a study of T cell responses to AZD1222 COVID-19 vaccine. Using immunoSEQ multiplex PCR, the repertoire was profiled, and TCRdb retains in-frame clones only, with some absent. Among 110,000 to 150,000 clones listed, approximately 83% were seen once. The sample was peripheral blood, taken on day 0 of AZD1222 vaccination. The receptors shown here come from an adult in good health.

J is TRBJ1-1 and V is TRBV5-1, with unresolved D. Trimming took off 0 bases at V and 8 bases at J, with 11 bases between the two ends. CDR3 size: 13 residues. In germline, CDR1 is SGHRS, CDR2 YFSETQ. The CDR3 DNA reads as TGCGCCAGCAGCTTGGTGCCGTCGGCGGAAGCTTTCTTT. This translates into CASSLVPSAEAFF. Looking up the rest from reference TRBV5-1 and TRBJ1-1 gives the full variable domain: KAGVTQTPRYLIKTRGQQVTLSCSPISGHRSVSWYQQTPGQGLQFLFEYFSETQRNKGNFPGRFSGRQFSNSRSEMNVSTLELGDSALYLCASSLVPSAEAFFGQGTRLTVV.

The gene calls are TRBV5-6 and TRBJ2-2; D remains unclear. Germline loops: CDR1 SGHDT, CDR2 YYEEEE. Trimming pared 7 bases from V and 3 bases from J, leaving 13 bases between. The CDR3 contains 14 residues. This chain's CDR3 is CASAKGVHTGELFF. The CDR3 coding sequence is TGTGCCAGCGCCAAAGGAGTCCACACCGGGGAGCTGTTTTTT.

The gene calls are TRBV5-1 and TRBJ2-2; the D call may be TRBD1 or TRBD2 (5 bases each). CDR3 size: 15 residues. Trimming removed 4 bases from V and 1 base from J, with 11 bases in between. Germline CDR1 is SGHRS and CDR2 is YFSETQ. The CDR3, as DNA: TGCGCCAGCAGCCCACTAGACAGGAACACCGGGGAGCTGTTTTTT. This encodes CASSPLDRNTGELFF.

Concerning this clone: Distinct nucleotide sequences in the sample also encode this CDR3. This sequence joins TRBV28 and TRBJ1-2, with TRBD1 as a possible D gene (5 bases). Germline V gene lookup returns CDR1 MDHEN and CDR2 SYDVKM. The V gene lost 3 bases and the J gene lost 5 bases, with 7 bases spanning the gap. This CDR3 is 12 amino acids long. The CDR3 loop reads CASSLRGYGYTF. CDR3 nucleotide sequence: TGTGCCAGCAGTTTGAGGGGATATGGCTACACCTTC.

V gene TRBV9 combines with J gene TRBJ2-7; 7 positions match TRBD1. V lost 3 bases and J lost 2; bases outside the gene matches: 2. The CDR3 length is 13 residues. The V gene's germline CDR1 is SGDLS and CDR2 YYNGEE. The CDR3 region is CASSGGQTYEQYF. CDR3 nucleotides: TGTGCCAGCAGCGGGGGACAGACCTACGAGCAGTACTTC.

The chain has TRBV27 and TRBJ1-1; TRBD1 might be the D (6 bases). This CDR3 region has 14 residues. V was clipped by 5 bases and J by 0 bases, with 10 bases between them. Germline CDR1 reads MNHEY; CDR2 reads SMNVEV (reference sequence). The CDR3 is CASSRQGLNTEAFF. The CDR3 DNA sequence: TGTGCCAGCAGTCGTCAGGGGTTGAACACTGAAGCTTTCTTT.

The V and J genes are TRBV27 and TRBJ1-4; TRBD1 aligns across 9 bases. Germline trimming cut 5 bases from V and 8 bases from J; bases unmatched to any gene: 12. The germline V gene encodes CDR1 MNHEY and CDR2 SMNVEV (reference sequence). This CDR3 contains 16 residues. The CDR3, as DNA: TGTGCCAGCAGTATCAATCCCGGGACAGGGAGAGAAAAACTGTTTTTT. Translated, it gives CASSINPGTGREKLFF.

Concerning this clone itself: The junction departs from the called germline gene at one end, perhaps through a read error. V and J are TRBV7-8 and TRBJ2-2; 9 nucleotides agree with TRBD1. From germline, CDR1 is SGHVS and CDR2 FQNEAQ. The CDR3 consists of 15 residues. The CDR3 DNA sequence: TGTGCCAGCATCTTACAGGGGGCTGGGGCCGGGGAGCTGTTTTTT. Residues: CASILQGAGAGELFF.

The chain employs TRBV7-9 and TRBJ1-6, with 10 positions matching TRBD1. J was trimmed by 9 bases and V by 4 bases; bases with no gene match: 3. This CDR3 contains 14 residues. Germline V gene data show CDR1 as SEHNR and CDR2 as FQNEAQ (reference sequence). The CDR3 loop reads CASSSTGGTSPLHF. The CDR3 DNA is TGTGCCAGCAGCTCGACAGGGGGCACTTCACCCCTCCACTTT.

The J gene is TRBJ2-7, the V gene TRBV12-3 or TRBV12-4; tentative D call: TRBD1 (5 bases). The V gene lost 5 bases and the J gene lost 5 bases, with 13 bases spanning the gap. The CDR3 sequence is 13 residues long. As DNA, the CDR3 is TGTGCCAGCAGTCCCGGCCCAGGGAACGAGCAGTACTTC. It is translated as CASSPGPGNEQYF.

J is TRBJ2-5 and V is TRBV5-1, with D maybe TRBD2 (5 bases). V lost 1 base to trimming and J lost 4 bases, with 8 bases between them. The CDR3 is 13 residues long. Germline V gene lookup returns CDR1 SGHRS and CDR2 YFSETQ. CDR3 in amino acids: CASSLSSPETQYF. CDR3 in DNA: TGCGCCAGCAGCTTGTCTAGCCCAGAGACCCAGTACTTC.

In nucleotides, the CDR3 is TGCGCCAGCAGCTCCGCCTTGGGGTACACTGAAGCTTTCTTT. This sequence encodes CASSSALGYTEAFF. The genes are TRBV5-1 and TRBJ1-1; D is unclear. The CDR3 is 14 residues long. The ends were cut back, 3 bases at V and 3 bases at J, with 12 bases in the middle. Germline V gene lookup returns CDR1 SGHRS and CDR2 YFSETQ.

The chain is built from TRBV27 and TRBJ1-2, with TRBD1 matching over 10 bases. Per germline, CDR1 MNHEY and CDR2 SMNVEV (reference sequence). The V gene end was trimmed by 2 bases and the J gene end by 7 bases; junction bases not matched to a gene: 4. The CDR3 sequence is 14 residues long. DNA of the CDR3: TGTGCCAGCAGTTTAGGGACAGGGGCTTTTGGCTACACCTTC. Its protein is CASSLGTGAFGYTF.

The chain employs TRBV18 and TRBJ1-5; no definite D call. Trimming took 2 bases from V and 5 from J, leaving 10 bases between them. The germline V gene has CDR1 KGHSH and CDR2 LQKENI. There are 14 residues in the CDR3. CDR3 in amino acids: CASSPTGPDQPQHF. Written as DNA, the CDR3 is TGTGCCAGCTCACCAACGGGCCCCGATCAGCCCCAGCATTTT.

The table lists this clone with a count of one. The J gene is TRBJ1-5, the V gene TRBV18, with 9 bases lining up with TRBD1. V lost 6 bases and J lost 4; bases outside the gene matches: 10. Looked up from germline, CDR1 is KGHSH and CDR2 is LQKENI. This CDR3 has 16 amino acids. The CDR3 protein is CASSLKTGTGNQPQHF. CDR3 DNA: TGTGCCAGCTCCTTGAAAACCGGGACAGGGAATCAGCCCCAGCATTTT.

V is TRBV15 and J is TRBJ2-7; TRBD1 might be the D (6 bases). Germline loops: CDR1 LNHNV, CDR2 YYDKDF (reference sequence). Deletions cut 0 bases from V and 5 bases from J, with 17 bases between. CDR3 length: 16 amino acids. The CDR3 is CATSRDRGQKGDEQYF. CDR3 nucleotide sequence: TGTGCCACCAGCAGAGATCGAGGACAGAAGGGGGACGAGCAGTACTTC.